This TCR beta chain stems from a study of technical replicates of blood from a handful of donors. CDR1 and CDR2 from the germline V gene are LNHDA and SQIVND (reference sequence). The CDR3 consists of 14 residues. V gave up 4 bases and J gave up 4 bases, with 13 bases separating them. Sequencing used immunoSEQ multiplex PCR; TCRdb keeps in-frame clones, though not all of them. Here the sample spans tens of thousands of clones, about 90% being singletons. This clonotype originated in a human donor in good health. This sequence joins TRBV19 and TRBJ1-1; perhaps TRBD1 as D (5 bases). Sequenced sample: T cells isolated from PBMCs. The CDR3 sequence: CASSKEGRGTEAFF. CDR3 nucleotides: TGTGCCAGTAGTAAGGAGGGGCGCGGCACTGAAGCTTTCTTT.